This TCR beta chain was captured in a study of T cell responses to AZD1222 COVID-19 vaccine. The study, taken as a whole, reports: Reports indicate that nearly half of spike-specific TCRs are directed at unmutated variant regions.

The repertoire was sequenced with immunoSEQ multiplex PCR; TCRdb's copy has only in-frame clones and lacks some. The table includes around 160,000 clones, around 94% detected once. Worth noting for this clone: Its antigen is currently unknown.

The sequencing used peripheral blood, collected on day 0 of AZD1222 vaccination. The TCR comes from an adult in good health.

The CDR3 DNA reads as TGTGCCAGTAGCCTCTCGGGGGTAAACACCGGGGAGCTGTTTTTT. It encodes CASSLSGVNTGELFF. The chain has TRBV19 and TRBJ2-2; the D gene is possibly TRBD2 (6 bases). The ends were cut back, 6 bases at V and 2 bases at J, with 13 bases in the middle. The CDR3 is made up of 15 amino acids. In germline, CDR1 is LNHDA, CDR2 SQIVND (reference sequence).